Listed below are T cell receptor beta chains from one sample, sequenced in a study of T cell changes during pregnancy in multiple sclerosis. The data were produced by immunoSEQ multiplex PCR, yet TCRdb's version contains in-frame clones alone and is incomplete. The data show approximately 130,000 clones, with roughly 97% seen just once and around 0.46% held by the top ten. Sample: peripheral blood, taken after pregnancy. These receptors were collected from a female donor with multiple sclerosis, enrolled in a pregnancy study. The CDR3 runs from the conserved cysteine through the conserved F or W. The D gene is left open where the match is weak. A row's size may be missing; if present it is once, few, many or a size class.

cdr3_aa cdr3_nt clone_size j_call d_call v_call
CASSPNLEIAKNIQYF TGTGCCAGCAGCCCCAACCTAGAAATAGCCAAAAACATTCAGTACTTC - TRBJ2-4 - TRBV5-4
CASIPGTSGGRPSGANVLTF TGTGCCAGCATCCCCGGGACTAGCGGGGGTAGACCCTCTGGGGCCAACGTCCTGACTTTC - TRBJ2-6 TRBD2 TRBV28
CASSMAGLTEAFF TGTGCCAGCAGCATGGCAGGTCTCACTGAAGCTTTCTTT - TRBJ1-1 - TRBV6-5
CASSLLQGATFF TGTGCCAGCTCACTATTACAGGGTGCGACTTTCTTT few TRBJ1-1 - TRBV18
CASSPGLAPATQYF TGTGCCAGCAGCCCGGGACTAGCCCCAGCTACGCAGTATTTT - TRBJ2-3 TRBD2 TRBV5-4
CASSAGRVNEQYF TGTGCCAGCAGCGCAGGCAGGGTGAACGAGCAGTACTTC - TRBJ2-7 - TRBV13
CATSTRDRGHDTQYF TGTGCCACCAGCACGAGGGACAGGGGGCACGATACGCAGTATTTT - TRBJ2-3 TRBD1 TRBV15
CASSFPSGSSYNEQFF TGTGCCAGCAGTTTCCCCAGCGGGAGCTCCTACAATGAGCAGTTCTTC - TRBJ2-1 TRBD2 TRBV27
CASSLGSRVDGEQYF TGTGCCAGCAGCTTAGGGTCCAGGGTCGACGGCGAGCAGTACTTC - TRBJ2-7 - TRBV11-2
CASRLAGGLNEQFF TGTGCCAGCAGGTTAGCGGGAGGTCTCAATGAGCAGTTCTTC - TRBJ2-1 TRBD2 TRBV6-1
CASSSLRDTQYF TGTGCCAGCAGCTCCCTCCGAGATACGCAGTATTTT - TRBJ2-3 - TRBV6-1
CASSSPRSLAGVNEQFF TGTGCCAGCAGCTCCCCACGGTCACTAGCGGGAGTCAATGAGCAGTTCTTC - TRBJ2-1 TRBD2 TRBV11-2
CASSYGTGAYEQYF TGTGCCAGCAGTTACGGGACAGGGGCCTACGAGCAGTACTTC - TRBJ2-7 TRBD1 TRBV27
CASSFPGGGRSYNEQFF TGTGCCAGCAGTTTCCCGGGAGGCGGGAGGTCCTACAATGAGCAGTTCTTC - TRBJ2-1 TRBD2 TRBV28
CASSFLGGVKYF TGTGCCAGCAGTTTCCTTGGGGGGGTAAAGTACTTC - TRBJ2-5 TRBD2 TRBV6-5
CASSVAGGDTEAFF TGTGCCAGCAGCGTAGCGGGAGGGGACACTGAAGCTTTCTTT - TRBJ1-1 - TRBV9
CTSSQDSEGLASYNEQFF TGCACCAGCAGCCAAGATTCTGAGGGACTAGCTTCCTACAATGAGCAGTTCTTC - TRBJ2-1 - TRBV1
CASSERTAYEQYF TGTGCCAGCAGTGAGCGGACAGCCTACGAGCAGTACTTC - TRBJ2-7 - TRBV2
CATTPQGAGANVLTF TGTGCCACCACCCCACAGGGGGCTGGGGCCAACGTCCTGACTTTC - TRBJ2-6 TRBD1 TRBV15
CASSLSRGPDGYTF TGTGCCAGCAGTTTATCTAGGGGCCCTGATGGCTACACCTTC - TRBJ1-2 - TRBV27